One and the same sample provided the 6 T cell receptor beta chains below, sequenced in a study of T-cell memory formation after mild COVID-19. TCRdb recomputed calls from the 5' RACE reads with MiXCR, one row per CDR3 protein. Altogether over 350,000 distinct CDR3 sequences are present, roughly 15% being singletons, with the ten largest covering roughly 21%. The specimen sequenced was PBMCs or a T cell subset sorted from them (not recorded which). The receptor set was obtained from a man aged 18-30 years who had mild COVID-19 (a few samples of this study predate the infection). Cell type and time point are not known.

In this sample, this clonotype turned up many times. In DNA form, the CDR3 reads TGTGCCAGCGGCTACGGCCAAACAAGCACAGATACGCAGTATTTT. This sequence encodes CASGYGQTSTDTQYF. The rearrangement joins TRBV6-2 or TRBV6-3 to TRBJ2-3; D gene uncertain. V lost 8 bases, J lost 0 bases, and 15 bases lay in between. CDR3 size: 15 residues. CDR1 is MNHEY, CDR2 SVGEGT, per germline.

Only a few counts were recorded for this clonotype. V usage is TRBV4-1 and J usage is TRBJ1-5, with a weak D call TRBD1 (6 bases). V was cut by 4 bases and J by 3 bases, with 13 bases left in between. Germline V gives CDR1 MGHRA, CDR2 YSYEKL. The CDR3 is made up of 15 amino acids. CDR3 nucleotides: TGCGCCAGCAGCCTCGGACAGTCGGCCAATCAGCCCCAGCATTTT. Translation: CASSLGQSANQPQHF.

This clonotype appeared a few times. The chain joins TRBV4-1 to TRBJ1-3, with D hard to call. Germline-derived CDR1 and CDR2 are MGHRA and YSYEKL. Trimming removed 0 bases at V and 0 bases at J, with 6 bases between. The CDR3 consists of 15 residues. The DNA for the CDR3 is TGCGCCAGCAGCCAAGAACGGGTCTCTGGAAACACCATATATTTT. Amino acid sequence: CASSQERVSGNTIYF.

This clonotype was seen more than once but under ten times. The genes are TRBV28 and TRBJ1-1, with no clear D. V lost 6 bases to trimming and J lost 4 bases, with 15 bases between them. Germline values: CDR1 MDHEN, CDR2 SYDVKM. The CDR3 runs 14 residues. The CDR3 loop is CASSQIRAVTEAFF. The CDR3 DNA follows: TGTGCCAGCAGCCAGATAAGGGCGGTCACTGAAGCTTTCTTT.

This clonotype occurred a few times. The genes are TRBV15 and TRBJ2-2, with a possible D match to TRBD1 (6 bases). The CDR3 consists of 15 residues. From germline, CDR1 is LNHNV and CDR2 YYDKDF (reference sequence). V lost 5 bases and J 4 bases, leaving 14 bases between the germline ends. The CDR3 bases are TGTGCCACCAGCTATCAGGGGTCGGGCACCGGGGAGCTGTTTTTT. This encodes CATSYQGSGTGELFF.

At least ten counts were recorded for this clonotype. The chain's CDR3 is CASSPYWGRRQPQHF. As DNA, the CDR3 is TGCGCCAGCAGCCCGTACTGGGGTCGGAGGCAGCCCCAGCATTTT. This chain joins TRBV5-1 and TRBJ1-5; unclear D gene. With 4 bases removed from V and 7 bases from J, the gap between germline ends came to 18 bases. Germline CDR1 is SGHRS and CDR2 is YFSETQ. CDR3 length equals 15 residues. Supplemented by reference TRBV5-1 and TRBJ1-5, the full variable domain reads KAGVTQTPRYLIKTRGQQVTLSCSPISGHRSVSWYQQTPGQGLQFLFEYFSETQRNKGNFPGRFSGRQFSNSRSEMNVSTLELGDSALYLCASSPYWGRRQPQHFGDGTRLSIL.